The 30 T cell receptor beta chains listed next were all sequenced from one sample in a study of T cell responses to AZD1222 COVID-19 vaccine. The protocol was immunoSEQ multiplex PCR, while the TCRdb copy is restricted to in-frame clones and leaves out a portion. There are 140,000 to 150,000 clones in the sample; 80% to 90% occur only once, and around 8.6% lies in the top ten. Sample: peripheral blood, taken on day 0 of AZD1222 vaccination. These receptor sequences come from an adult in good health.

The rearrangement links TRBV7-6 to TRBJ2-5; D is unresolved. The germline V gene has CDR1 SGHVS and CDR2 FNYEAQ. Between the trimmed V and J ends, which lost 1 base and 5 bases, there was a span of 5 bases. This CDR3 is 12 amino acids long. This CDR3 is CASSLGLETQYF. In DNA form, the CDR3 reads TGTGCCAGCAGCTTAGGTCTTGAGACCCAGTACTTC.

For the CDR3, the DNA is TGTGCCAGCAGCCACCGGGACTTGGAGCAGTACTTC. Protein: CASSHRDLEQYF. This chain uses TRBV16 with TRBJ2-7; TRBD2 might be the D (6 bases). The CDR3 contains 12 residues. The V end was cut by 3 bases, the J end by 7 bases, with 10 bases between. Germline loops: CDR1 KGHSY, CDR2 FQNENV.

The rearrangement joins TRBV12-5 to TRBJ2-1, with a possible D match to TRBD2 (6 bases). This CDR3 is built from 17 residues. V lost 0 bases, J lost 2 bases, and 14 bases lay in between. Germline V gene sequence: CDR1 LGHNT, CDR2 FRNRAP. CDR3: CASGLVRGGSPYNEQFF. CDR3 coding DNA: TGTGCTAGTGGTTTGGTAAGAGGAGGGAGTCCCTACAATGAGCAGTTCTTC.

This clone was detected only a few times. As DNA, the CDR3 is TGTGCCAGCAGCTTAGTGCGAAACCGATTGGAGACTGAAGCTTTCTTT. It specifies CASSLVRNRLETEAFF. This chain joins TRBV7-9 and TRBJ1-1; D unclear. Germline-derived CDR1 and CDR2 are SEHNR and FQNEAQ (reference sequence). Trimming took 1 base from V and 5 from J, leaving 17 bases between them. CDR3 length: 16 residues.

This chain joins TRBV4-1 and TRBJ2-2; D is perhaps TRBD2 (6 bases). Germline V gene sequence: CDR1 MGHRA, CDR2 YSYEKL. CDR3 length: 15 amino acids. Trimming took 3 bases from V and 6 from J, leaving 14 bases between them. The CDR3 is CASSQSPRDSGELFF. CDR3 bases: TGCGCCAGCAGCCAGTCCCCCAGGGACTCCGGGGAGCTGTTTTTT.

This clone was recorded once. The chain uses TRBV3-1 (or the pseudogene TRBV3-2) and TRBJ1-6; 8 nucleotides match TRBD1. The germline gives CDR1 LGHDT, CDR2 YNNKEL (reference sequence). V was clipped by 4 bases and J by 6 bases; unmatched bases: 5. The CDR3 length is 15 residues. In DNA, the CDR3 is TGTGCCAGCAGCCCCTGGGACAGGTCTAATTCACCCCTCCACTTT. Encoded protein: CASSPWDRSNSPLHF.

This clone has just one count. The rearrangement links TRBV30 to TRBJ1-2; D unresolved. The CDR3 length is 13 residues. Germline CDR1 is GTSNPN and CDR2 is SVGIG (reference sequence). The V end lost 4 bases, the J end lost 4 bases, and 13 bases lay between the germline ends. CDR3 in amino acids: CAWTGKGSYGYTF. DNA for the CDR3: TGTGCCTGGACTGGTAAGGGAAGCTATGGCTACACCTTC.

This clone came up once. This chain connects TRBV28 to TRBJ2-7; 10 bases agree with TRBD1. The ends lost 7 bases at V and 6 bases at J; junction bases unmatched: 9. CDR1 and CDR2 (germline): MDHEN, SYDVKM. The length of the CDR3 is 14 residues. DNA for the CDR3: TGTGCCAGCATTCTCCGGGACAGGGGAACCGAGCAGTACTTC. Its protein product is CASILRDRGTEQYF.

V is TRBV12-3 or TRBV12-4 and J is TRBJ2-3, with 7 bases fitting TRBD2. The V segment lost 6 bases and the J segment 4 bases; nucleotides outside the gene matches: 4. This CDR3 has 13 amino acids. This CDR3 is CASSLTSPDTQYF. CDR3 DNA: TGTGCCAGCAGCCTGACTAGCCCAGATACGCAGTATTTT.

The chain has TRBV19 and TRBJ2-1, with a weak D call TRBD2 (6 bases). The germline CDR1 and CDR2 sequences are LNHDA and SQIVND (reference sequence). The CDR3 consists of 16 residues. V lost 3 bases and J lost 5, with 17 bases in between. The CDR3 nucleotides read TGTGCCAGTAGTATCCAAGGGCGGGGAGTCGACAATGAGCAGTTCTTC. This encodes CASSIQGRGVDNEQFF.

This rearrangement joins TRBV3-1 (or the pseudogene TRBV3-2) to TRBJ1-1, with D perhaps TRBD1 (5 bases). The CDR3 is 14 residues long. CDR1 and CDR2 (germline): LGHDT, YNNKEL (reference sequence). Trimming cost V 6 bases and J 1 base, with 12 bases left between them. The CDR3 nucleotides are TGTGCCAGCAGGGGGCCGGGAGAGAACACTGAAGCTTTCTTT. Translating it yields CASRGPGENTEAFF.

J is TRBJ2-2 and V is TRBV11-2; TRBD1 or TRBD2 may be the D gene (5 bases each). The CDR3 loop spans 15 amino acids. CDR1 is SGHAT, CDR2 FQNNGV, per germline. Deletions cut 0 bases from V and 12 bases from J, with 17 bases between. CDR3 loop: CASSLEGQGEGKLFF. The CDR3 DNA is TGTGCCAGCAGCTTAGAAGGTCAGGGAGAGGGGAAGCTGTTTTTT.

Points on this clone: Within the sample, other DNA sequences also encode this same CDR3. The rearrangement links TRBV18 to TRBJ2-5, with unresolved D. The V and J ends lost 4 bases and 1 base respectively, with 10 bases between them. CDR3 size: 14 residues. The germline gives CDR1 KGHSH, CDR2 LQKENI. Here the CDR3 reads CASSLAGPQETQYF. CDR3 coding DNA: TGTGCCAGCTCACTAGCCGGGCCCCAAGAGACCCAGTACTTC.

The rearrangement joins TRBV3-1 (or the pseudogene TRBV3-2) to TRBJ2-7; D might be TRBD2 (5 bases). The V gene's germline CDR1 is LGHDT and CDR2 YNNKEL (reference sequence). V was shortened by 5 bases and J by 4 bases, with 12 bases between the two germline ends. CDR3 size: 13 residues. CDR3 nucleotide sequence: TGTGCCAGCAGCTCCGAGGGTCGGTACGAGCAGTACTTC. It is translated as CASSSEGRYEQYF.

The gene calls are TRBV28 and TRBJ1-4, with 7 bases identical to TRBD1. V lost 5 bases, J lost 13 bases, and 4 bases stayed unmatched. The CDR3 contains 11 residues. Germline CDR1 MDHEN, CDR2 SYDVKM. The CDR3 protein is CASSTYRGLFF. The CDR3 bases are TGTGCCAGCAGTACTTACAGGGGACTGTTTTTT. The whole variable domain, remainder taken from reference TRBV28 and TRBJ1-4, is DVKVTQSSRYLVKRTGEKVFLECVQDMDHENMFWYRQDPGLGLRLIYFSYDVKMKEKGDIPEGYSVSREKKERFSLILESASTNQTSMYLCASSTYRGLFFGSGTQLSVL.

The chain employs TRBV9 and TRBJ1-2, with a weak D call TRBD1 (5 bases). The V and J ends lost 0 bases and 4 bases respectively, with 10 bases between them. Germline V gives CDR1 SGDLS, CDR2 YYNGEE. This CDR3 is built from 14 residues. CDR3 loop: CASSVDRLGYGYTF. In DNA, the CDR3 is TGTGCCAGCAGCGTAGACAGGTTAGGCTATGGCTACACCTTC.

The CDR3, as DNA: TGCGCCAGCAGTCTCGGGACACGGAACACTGAAGCTTTCTTT. It yields the protein CASSLGTRNTEAFF. The J gene is TRBJ1-1, the V gene TRBV5-1; possibly TRBD1 for D (6 bases). The CDR3 loop spans 14 amino acids. Per the germline V gene, CDR1 is SGHRS and CDR2 is YFSETQ. Trimming pared 5 bases from V and 1 base from J, leaving 12 bases between.

This clone was counted only a few times. The J gene is TRBJ2-7, the V gene TRBV11-2, with a weak D call TRBD1 (6 bases). Germline lookup yields CDR1 SGHAT and CDR2 FQNNGV. V was clipped by 4 bases and J by 5 bases, with 15 bases between them. The CDR3 totals 14 residues. CDR3 protein: CASSYSYQGNEQYF. CDR3 in DNA: TGTGCCAGCAGCTACTCGTATCAGGGGAACGAGCAGTACTTC.

This clone was detected only once. J is TRBJ2-7 and V is TRBV11-2, with D possibly TRBD1 on 6 matching bases. The CDR3 is made up of 14 amino acids. V lost 4 bases and J lost 2, with 12 bases in between. From germline, CDR1 is SGHAT and CDR2 FQNNGV. The CDR3 is CASSWSGAPYEQYF. Here the CDR3 DNA reads TGTGCCAGCAGCTGGTCAGGGGCCCCCTACGAGCAGTACTTC.

This chain joins TRBV10-2 and TRBJ2-5; D is unresolved. CDR3 length equals 13 residues. Germline lookup yields CDR1 WSHSY and CDR2 SAAADI. Trimming removed 3 bases from V and 4 bases from J, with 9 bases in between. The CDR3 protein is CASSDQGPETQYF. The CDR3 DNA sequence: TGCGCCAGCAGTGATCAAGGGCCAGAGACCCAGTACTTC.

The rearrangement joins TRBV7-9 to TRBJ1-4; 10 bases map to TRBD1. Germline-derived CDR1 and CDR2 are SEHNR and FQNEAQ (reference sequence). Trimming at V came to 8 bases and at J to 6 bases, leaving 15 bases not matched to a gene. The CDR3 is 17 amino acids. The CDR3 nucleotides read TGTGCCAGCGCCTGGGACCCCCCCGGGACAGGGGATGAAAAACTGTTTTTT. Protein product: CASAWDPPGTGDEKLFF.

About this clone: Within the sample, other DNA sequences also encode this same CDR3. J is TRBJ1-2 and V is TRBV6-6; tentative D call: TRBD1 (5 bases). V lost 2 bases and J lost 2, with 12 bases in between. The CDR3 has 15 residues. CDR1 and CDR2 (germline): MNHNY, SVGAGI (reference sequence). The CDR3 reads CASSYEGAGNYGYTF. CDR3 in DNA: TGTGCCAGCAGTTACGAAGGGGCTGGAAACTATGGCTACACCTTC.

The chain recombines TRBV7-9 with TRBJ1-1; tentative D call: TRBD1 (5 bases). Trimming removed 5 bases from V and 1 base from J, with 14 bases in between. From germline, CDR1 is SEHNR and CDR2 FQNEAQ (reference sequence). This CDR3 comprises 15 residues. CDR3 sequence: CASSHVPQENTEAFF. DNA for the CDR3: TGTGCCAGCAGCCATGTGCCACAGGAGAACACTGAAGCTTTCTTT.

This clone has just one count. The V call is TRBV6-5, the J call TRBJ2-5, with TRBD1 identical over 8 bases. The junction had 5 bases not matched to a gene; V was cut back by 6 bases and J by 5 bases. The CDR3 extends over 13 amino acids. Germline CDR1 is MNHEY and CDR2 is SVGAGI. The CDR3 here is CASRDRVRETQYF. As DNA, the CDR3 is TGTGCCAGCAGGGACAGGGTGCGGGAGACCCAGTACTTC.

DNA for the CDR3: TGCGCCAGCAGTGAGACGGGACTACTGGGCCATGAGCAGTTCTTC. Amino acids: CASSETGLLGHEQFF. This chain links TRBV10-2 with TRBJ2-1; 7 nucleotides align to TRBD2. V shed 2 bases and J 8 bases; nucleotides not matched to a gene: 9. The CDR3 is 15 residues long. Germline loops: CDR1 WSHSY, CDR2 SAAADI.

The chain employs TRBV6-5 and TRBJ1-2; D is uncertain. Trimming left V 4 bases short and J 4 bases short, with 10 bases between. This CDR3 spans 13 amino acids. Germline V gene data show CDR1 as MNHEY and CDR2 as SVGAGI. This CDR3 reads CASSSAAFYGYTF. The DNA for the CDR3 is TGTGCCAGCAGTTCGGCAGCTTTCTATGGCTACACCTTC.

The rearrangement links TRBV2 to TRBJ1-5; no clear D gene. The length of the CDR3 is 13 residues. The ends were cut back, 8 bases at V and 0 bases at J, with 8 bases in the middle. CDR1 is SNHLY, CDR2 FYNNEI, per germline. The CDR3 region has the DNA TGTGCCAGCGTCCTGGCTAGCAATCAGCCCCAGCATTTT. Translating gives CASVLASNQPQHF. Complete variable domain (other parts from reference TRBV2 and TRBJ1-5): EPEVTQTPSHQVTQMGQEVILRCVPISNHLYFYWYRQILGQKVEFLVSFYNNEISEKSEIFDDQFSVERPDGSNFTLKIRSTKLEDSAMYFCASVLASNQPQHFGDGTRLSIL.

The rearrangement links TRBV13 to TRBJ2-3; D possibly corresponds to TRBD1 (5 bases). The CDR3 is made up of 13 amino acids. Trimming shortened V by 6 bases and J by 4 bases, and 11 bases separated the two germline ends. The V gene's germline CDR1 is PRHDT and CDR2 FYEKMQ (reference sequence). The CDR3 sequence is CASSQGYSDTQYF. CDR3 DNA: TGTGCCAGCAGTCAGGGTTATTCAGATACGCAGTATTTT. The full variable domain, in which reference TRBV13 and TRBJ2-3 provide the parts outside the CDR3, is AAGVIQSPRHLIKEKRETATLKCYPIPRHDTVYWYQQGPGQDPQFLISFYEKMQSDKGSIPDRFSAQQFSDYHSELNMSSLELGDSALYFCASSQGYSDTQYFGPGTRLTVL.

This chain connects TRBV28 to TRBJ2-3, with no clear D. The CDR3 sequence is 14 residues long. V lost 8 bases and J lost 5, with 17 bases in between. Germline V lookup: CDR1 MDHEN, CDR2 SYDVKM. CDR3 nucleotide sequence: TGTGCCAGCCGGCCATCCCCGCGAGGAGATACGCAGTATTTT. Translated, it gives CASRPSPRGDTQYF.

The J gene is TRBJ1-1, the V gene TRBV13, with unresolved D. CDR3 length: 13 residues. Looked up from germline, CDR1 is PRHDT and CDR2 is FYEKMQ (reference sequence). Trimming pared 4 bases from V and 2 bases from J, leaving 8 bases between. CDR3 bases: TGTGCCAGCAGCTCGGGATTCAACACTGAAGCTTTCTTT. Its translation is CASSSGFNTEAFF.